The 3 T cell receptor beta chains presented below share a single source sample, sequenced in a study of neurological immune-mediated disorders. TCRdb passed the 5' RACE reads through MiXCR, listing each CDR3 protein once. This sample has 17,000 or so distinct CDR3 sequences, with about 2.8% found just once. The sequenced material came from PBMCs. These receptor sequences come from a woman between 18 and 30 years old with multiple sclerosis.

This clonotype was observed many times. The V gene is TRBV28, the J gene TRBJ1-1; D is uncertain. Germline V CDR1 and CDR2: MDHEN, SYDVKM. CDR3 length equals 14 residues. Trimming removed 5 bases from V and 5 bases from J, with 15 bases in between. CDR3 region: CASSPIGRGTEAFF. The CDR3 region has the DNA TGTGCCAGCAGTCCGATCGGTCGGGGAACTGAAGCTTTCTTT.

This clonotype was detected ten times or more. The conserved final phenylalanine or tryptophan is absent from the CDR3, which likely points to a read error. Because the CDR3's place on the DNA is in doubt, the DNA is left out and the CDR3 is given as listed by TCRdb. The rearrangement links TRBV11-2 to TRBJ2-3; TRBD2, the table's D call, was not compared with the DNA. From its first to its last residue, the CDR3 has 11 amino acids. Per the germline V gene, CDR1 is SGHAT and CDR2 is FQNNGV. The chain's CDR3 is CASSQAGRADL.

The table lists this clonotype with many counts. The chain uses TRBV5-1 and TRBJ2-5; D uncertain. There are 14 residues in the CDR3. Trimming cost V 4 bases and J 2 bases, with 12 bases left between them. CDR1 is SGHRS and CDR2 is YFSETQ in the germline V gene. This chain's CDR3 is CASSVRRAQETQYF. The CDR3 DNA reads TGCGCCAGCAGCGTGAGGAGAGCTCAAGAGACCCAGTACTTC.